This paragraph covers one TCR beta chain sequence. This specimen comes from a study of blood T cell repertoires in COVID-19. As for the study in general: Nucleic acid was either cDNA or gDNA, and it came from T cells, B-cell-depleted T cells, or PBMCs.

Under the authors' procedure: It was from reference gene primer amplification that nucleated cell counts were estimated. Libraries were prepared by immunoSEQ multiplex PCR; TCRdb keeps only in-frame clonotypes and omits some of them. V and J calls and clone size are given by that table; D and trimming were obtained from the DNA. The table shows about 390,000 clones, with 85% to 90% occurring only once. Germline trimming cut 5 bases from V and 3 bases from J; bases unmatched to any gene: 9. Germline loops: CDR1 LNHDA, CDR2 SQIVND (reference sequence). The length of the CDR3 is 15 residues. The sample comprised PBMCs or T cells enriched from blood (not recorded which). This receptor was obtained from a woman in her forties or fifties who had recovered from COVID-19. The chain is built from TRBV19 and TRBJ2-7; 8 bases are a match to TRBD1. The CDR3 sequence is CASSDPAGQGYEQYF. For the CDR3, the DNA is TGTGCCAGTAGTGATCCCGCTGGACAGGGCTACGAGCAGTACTTC.